A selection of T cell receptor beta chains follows, all from one sample in a study of OX40 agonist ivuxolimab in advanced cancers. Sequencing used immunoSEQ multiplex PCR; TCRdb keeps in-frame clones, though not all of them. The table has more than 50,000 clones, roughly 83% seen once. The source material was CD4+ or CD8+ T cells sorted from blood, sampled in a trial of the OX40 agonist ivuxolimab. The receptors originated from an adult with an advanced solid tumor such as melanoma, head and neck, liver or kidney cancer. CDR3s include the opening cysteine and the closing phenylalanine or tryptophan. A D gene is named only where the DNA matches it firmly. The size of a clone is reported for some rows only, either as once, few or many, or as a class for expanded clones.

TRBV29-1	.	.	TRBJ2-2	TGCAGCGTTGGGGTTCCTAACACCGGGGAGCTGTTTTTT	CSVGVPNTGELFF
TRBV5-1	.	.	TRBJ2-5	TGCGCCAGCAGCTTGGATCCAGGGCTCACCCAAGAGACCCAGTACTTC	CASSLDPGLTQETQYF
TRBV25-1	TRBD2	.	TRBJ2-5	TGTGCCAGCAGTCTAGCGGGGGGGCGGACCCAGTACTTC	CASSLAGGRTQYF
TRBV30	TRBD1	few	TRBJ1-2	TGTGCCTGGAGTGTACGTAGAGGGGGCGATGGCTACACCTTC	CAWSVRRGGDGYTF
TRBV5-1	.	.	TRBJ2-7	TGCGCCAGCAGCTTGACCTTTCAAGACTACGAGCAGTACTTC	CASSLTFQDYEQYF
TRBV7-2	.	once	TRBJ1-2	TGTGCCAGCAGCTTAGTGGGAGGGGTGGTCTATGGCTACACCTTC	CASSLVGGVVYGYTF
TRBV28	TRBD2	.	TRBJ2-7	TGTGCGGTCGGGGAGAGCGGGGAGGGTTACGAGCAGTACTTC	CAVGESGEGYEQYF
TRBV28	.	.	TRBJ2-1	TGTGCCAGCAGTTCCTACAATGAGCAGTTCTTC	CASSSYNEQFF
TRBV7-6	.	.	TRBJ2-7	TGTGCCAGCAGCTTACGCGGCGAGCAGTACTTC	CASSLRGEQYF
TRBV18	.	.	TRBJ2-7	TGTGCCAGCTCACCACCGGGGGCGGGGTACTCCTACGAGCAGTACTTC	CASSPPGAGYSYEQYF
TRBV7-9	TRBD1	.	TRBJ2-3	TGTGCCAGCAGCCGTACAGGGGCCGATACGCAGTATTTT	CASSRTGADTQYF
TRBV19	.	.	TRBJ1-4	TGTGCCAGTAGTAGACAGACGGCAACTAATGAAAAACTGTTTTTT	CASSRQTATNEKLFF
TRBV2	TRBD1	once	TRBJ1-2	TGTGCCAGCAGTGAACAGGGGGTAAGGAACTATGGCTACACCTTC	CASSEQGVRNYGYTF
TRBV27	.	.	TRBJ1-2	TGTGCCAGCAGATCATGGTTAGGAGAAACAGGGCATGGCTACACCTTC	CASRSWLGETGHGYTF
TRBV2	TRBD1	.	TRBJ2-5	TGTGCCAGTGCCCGGGACAGAAAAGAGACCCAGTACTTC	CASARDRKETQYF
TRBV15	TRBD2	.	TRBJ2-1	TGTGCCACCAGCAGGGGACTAGCGGGGGCTGAGCAGTTCTTC	CATSRGLAGAEQFF
TRBV29-1	.	.	TRBJ2-2	TGCAGCGTTGGGGGGAAGGAAGGGGAGCTGTTTTTT	CSVGGKEGELFF
TRBV4-1	TRBD1	.	TRBJ1-1	TGCGCCAGCAGCCAGGGATGGGACAGGATCCAGAACACTGAAGCTTTCTTT	CASSQGWDRIQNTEAFF
TRBV2	.	.	TRBJ2-5	TGTGCCAGCGAGGGGGGGGCGCCCCAAGAGACCCAGTACTTC	CASEGGAPQETQYF
TRBV30	.	.	TRBJ1-3	TGTGCCTGGGAAACAGGGACTGGAAACACCATATATTTT	CAWETGTGNTIYF
TRBV5-1	TRBD1	.	TRBJ1-1	TGCGCCAGCGAAGGGGGCGGGGGACTGAACACTGAAGCTTTCTTT	CASEGGGGLNTEAFF
TRBV5-4	.	.	TRBJ1-6	TGTGCCAGCAGCTTGGGCGTTGGGGCGAGCTCCTATAATTCACCCCTCCACTTT	CASSLGVGASSYNSPLHF
TRBV6-5	.	.	TRBJ2-2	TGTGCCAGCAGTTACGGGACAACGAACACCGGGGAGCTGTTTTTT	CASSYGTTNTGELFF
TRBV7-2	.	.	TRBJ1-2	TGTGCCAGCAGCATACAGGGTGGGAGCTATGGCTACACCTTC	CASSIQGGSYGYTF
TRBV14	.	.	TRBJ2-3	TGTGCCAGCAGCCCGAGAGCAGGGGCCGGCGTCACAGATACGCAGTATTTT	CASSPRAGAGVTDTQYF
TRBV28	.	.	TRBJ2-7	TGTGCCAGCAGTTTACTGGATCAGAGCTCCTACGAGCAGTACTTC	CASSLLDQSSYEQYF